This T cell receptor (beta chain) was recovered during a study of T cell repertoires in cytomegalovirus infection. Study as a whole: Through public TCR beta signatures, both CMV infection and matching HLA type were indicated. Overall study results and limits: Ex vivo responses were dominated by HLA-C-restricted CMV-specific TCR beta clonotypes. Adding up the frequency of public TCR beta families identified people who carried CMV plus the relevant HLA.

The germline V gene has CDR1 MDHEN and CDR2 SYDVKM. J gave up 2 bases and V 2 bases, and 10 bases lay outside the gene matches. The CDR3 has 17 residues. In the case of this clonotype: Its matching antigen is unknown.

TCRdb re-derived calls from the reads in MiXCR, one entry per CDR3 protein. This table has 150,000 to 200,000 distinct CDR3 sequences, roughly a fifth appearing once. The chain recombines TRBV28 with TRBJ2-7; 9 nucleotides match TRBD1. The receptor comes from a human donor in good health (CMV status not recorded). Some clones in this sample may be carry-over from other donors' samples. The sequenced sample consisted of PBMCs. This CDR3 is CASSLVDRGWITYEQYF. The CDR3 nucleotides read TGTGCCAGCAGTTTAGTGGACAGGGGATGGATAACCTACGAGCAGTACTTC.